This T cell receptor (beta chain) stems from a study of cytomegalovirus exposure and HLA in healthy donors. Overall study context: Tens of millions of unique TCR sequences came from HLA-typed donors in an early release. Findings of the study overall: It was shown in a later analysis that HLA-associated TCR beta chains were more clonally expanded than other, equally common chains. Highly shared variants forming one cluster were likely a sequencing artifact. DRB1 had the most TCR associations and HLA-C the fewest, a later analysis found, with rates varying by HLA locus.

The V gene's germline CDR1 is SGHRS and CDR2 YFSETQ. This CDR3 contains 17 residues. Use of 60 Vbeta and 13 Jbeta primers characterized the PCR. The method was immunoSEQ multiplex PCR; TCRdb's version includes in-frame clones alone and lacks a portion of them. There are 190,000 or so clones in the sample; around four fifths occur only once, and 1.5% to 2% lies in the top ten. About this clone: Its specificity is not known.

The source of this sequence is a man aged 45-65 years in good health and CMV-seronegative. The specimen sequenced was PBMCs. The J gene is TRBJ2-5, the V gene TRBV5-1; 11 bases line up with TRBD2. Near its end, the DNA agrees better with TRBJ2-7, so the J call may be wrong. CDR3 residues: CASSLLAGGPSSYEQYF. In DNA, the CDR3 is TGCGCCAGCAGCTTGTTAGCGGGAGGGCCTAGCTCCTACGAGCAGTACTTC.